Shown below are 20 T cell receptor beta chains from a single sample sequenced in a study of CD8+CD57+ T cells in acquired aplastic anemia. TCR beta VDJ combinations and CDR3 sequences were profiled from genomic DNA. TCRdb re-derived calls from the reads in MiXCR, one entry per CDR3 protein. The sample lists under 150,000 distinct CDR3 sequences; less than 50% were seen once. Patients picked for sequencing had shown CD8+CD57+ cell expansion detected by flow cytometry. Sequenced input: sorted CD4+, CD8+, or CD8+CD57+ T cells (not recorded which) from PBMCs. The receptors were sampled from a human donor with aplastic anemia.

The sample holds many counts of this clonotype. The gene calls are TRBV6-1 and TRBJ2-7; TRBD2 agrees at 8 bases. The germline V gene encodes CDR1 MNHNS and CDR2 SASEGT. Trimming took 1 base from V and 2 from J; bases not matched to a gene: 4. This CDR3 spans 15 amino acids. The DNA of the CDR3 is TGTGCCAGCAGTGAAGGCGTTAGCGGGGCCTACGAGCAGTACTTC. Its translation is CASSEGVSGAYEQYF.

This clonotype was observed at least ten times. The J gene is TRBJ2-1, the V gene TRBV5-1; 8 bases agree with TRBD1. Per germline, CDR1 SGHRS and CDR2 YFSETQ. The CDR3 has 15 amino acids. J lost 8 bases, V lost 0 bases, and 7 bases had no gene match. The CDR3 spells CASSLEGTGPHEQFF. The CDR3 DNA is TGCGCCAGCAGCTTGGAGGGGACAGGCCCACATGAGCAGTTCTTC.

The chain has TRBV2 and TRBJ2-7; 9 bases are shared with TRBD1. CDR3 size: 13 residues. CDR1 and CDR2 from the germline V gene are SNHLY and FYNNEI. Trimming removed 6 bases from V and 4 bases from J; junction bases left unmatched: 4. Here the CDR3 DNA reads TGTGCCAGCAGCTCGACAGGGGGATACGAGCAGTACTTC. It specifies CASSSTGGYEQYF.

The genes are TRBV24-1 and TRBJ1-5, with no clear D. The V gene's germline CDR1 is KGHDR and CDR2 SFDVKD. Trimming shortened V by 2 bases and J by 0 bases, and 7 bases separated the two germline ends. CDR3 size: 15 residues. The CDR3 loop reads CATSDYENSNQPQHF. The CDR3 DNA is TGTGCCACCAGTGATTATGAGAATAGCAATCAGCCCCAGCATTTT.

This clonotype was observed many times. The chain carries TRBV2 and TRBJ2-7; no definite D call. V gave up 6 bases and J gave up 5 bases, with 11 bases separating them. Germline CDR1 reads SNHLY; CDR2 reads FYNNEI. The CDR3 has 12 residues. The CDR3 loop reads CASSETYNEQYF. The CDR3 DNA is TGTGCCAGCAGCGAGACCTACAACGAGCAGTACTTC.

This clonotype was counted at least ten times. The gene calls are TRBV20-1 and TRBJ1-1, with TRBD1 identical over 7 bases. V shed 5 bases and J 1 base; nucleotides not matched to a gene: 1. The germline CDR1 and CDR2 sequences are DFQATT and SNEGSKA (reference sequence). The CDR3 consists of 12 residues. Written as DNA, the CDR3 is TGCAGTGCTGAGGGGGCGAACACTGAAGCTTTCTTT. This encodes CSAEGANTEAFF.

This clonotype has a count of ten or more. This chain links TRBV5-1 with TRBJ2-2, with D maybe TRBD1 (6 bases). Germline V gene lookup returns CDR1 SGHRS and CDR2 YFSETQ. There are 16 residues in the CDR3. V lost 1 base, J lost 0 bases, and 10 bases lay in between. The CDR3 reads CASSLPTGSNTGELFF. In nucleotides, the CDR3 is TGCGCCAGCAGCTTGCCGACAGGATCGAACACCGGGGAGCTGTTTTTT.

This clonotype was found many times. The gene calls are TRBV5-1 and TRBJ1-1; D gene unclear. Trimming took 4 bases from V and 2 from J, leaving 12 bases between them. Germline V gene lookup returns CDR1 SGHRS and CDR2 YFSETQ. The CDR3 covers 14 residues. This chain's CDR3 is CASSIQSVNTEAFF. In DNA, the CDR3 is TGCGCCAGCAGCATACAGTCAGTTAACACTGAAGCTTTCTTT.

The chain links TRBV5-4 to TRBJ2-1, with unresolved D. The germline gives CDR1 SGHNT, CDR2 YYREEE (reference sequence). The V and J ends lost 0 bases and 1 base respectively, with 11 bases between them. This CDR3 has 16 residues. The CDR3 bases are TGTGCCAGCAGCTTGGAGGCGTTTCGGTCCTACAATGAGCAGTTCTTC. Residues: CASSLEAFRSYNEQFF.

CDR3 sequence reads: CSVTKGALNTGELFF. The CDR3 region has the DNA TGCAGCGTTACAAAGGGGGCCCTGAACACCGGGGAGCTGTTTTTT. The V gene is TRBV29-1, the J gene TRBJ2-2; TRBD1 aligns across 7 bases. With 5 bases clipped from V and 1 base from J, the junction kept 7 bases outside the gene matches. The germline gives CDR1 SQVTM, CDR2 ANQGSEA. There are 15 residues in the CDR3.

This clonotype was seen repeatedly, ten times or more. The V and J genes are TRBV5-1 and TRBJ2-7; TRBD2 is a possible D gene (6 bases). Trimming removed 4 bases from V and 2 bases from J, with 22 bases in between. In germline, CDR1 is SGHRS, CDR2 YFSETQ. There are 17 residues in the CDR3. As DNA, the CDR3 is TGCGCCAGCAGCGAGACAACGGGGGTAGGGGTTACCTACGAGCAGTACTTC. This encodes CASSETTGVGVTYEQYF.

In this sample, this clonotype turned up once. CDR3 region: CATSRDSTGTLHF. The DNA of the CDR3 is TGTGCCACCAGCAGAGACTCGACAGGGACCCTCCACTTT. This chain links TRBV15 with TRBJ1-6, with 7 bases aligning to TRBD1. V was pared by 0 bases and J by 14 bases, with 4 bases of the junction left unmatched. CDR1 and CDR2 (germline): LNHNV, YYDKDF (reference sequence). The CDR3 covers 13 residues. The full variable domain, rest sourced from reference TRBV15 and TRBJ1-6, is DAMVIQNPRYQVTQFGKPVTLSCSQTLNHNVMYWYQQKSSQAPKLLFHYYDKDFNNEADTPDNFQSRRPNTSFCFLDIRSPGLGDTAMYLCATSRDSTGTLHFGNGTRLTVT.

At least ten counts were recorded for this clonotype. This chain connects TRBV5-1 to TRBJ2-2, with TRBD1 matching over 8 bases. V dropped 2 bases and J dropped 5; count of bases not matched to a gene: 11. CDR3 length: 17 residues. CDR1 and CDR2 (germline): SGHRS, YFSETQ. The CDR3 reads CASSFPWTGQGTGELFF. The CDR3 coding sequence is TGCGCCAGCAGCTTCCCGTGGACAGGGCAGGGGACCGGGGAGCTGTTTTTT.

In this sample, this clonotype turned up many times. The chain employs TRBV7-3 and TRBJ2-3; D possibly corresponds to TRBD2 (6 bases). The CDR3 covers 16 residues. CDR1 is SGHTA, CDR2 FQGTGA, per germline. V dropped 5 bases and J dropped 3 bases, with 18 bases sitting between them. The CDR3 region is CASSPAGGVKTDTQYF. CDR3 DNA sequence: TGTGCCAGCAGCCCGGCTGGCGGGGTTAAGACAGATACGCAGTATTTT. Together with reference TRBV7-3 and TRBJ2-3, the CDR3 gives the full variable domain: GAGVSQTPSNKVTEKGKYVELRCDPISGHTALYWYRQSLGQGPEFLIYFQGTGAADDSGLPNDRFFAVRPEGSVSTLKIQRTERGDSAVYLCASSPAGGVKTDTQYFGPGTRLTVL.

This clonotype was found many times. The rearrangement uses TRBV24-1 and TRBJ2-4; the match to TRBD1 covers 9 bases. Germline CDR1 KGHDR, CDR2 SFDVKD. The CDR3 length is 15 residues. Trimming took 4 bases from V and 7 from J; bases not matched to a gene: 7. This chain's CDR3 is CATSDPGTGSNIQYF. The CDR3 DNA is TGTGCCACCAGTGACCCCGGGACAGGGAGCAACATTCAGTACTTC.

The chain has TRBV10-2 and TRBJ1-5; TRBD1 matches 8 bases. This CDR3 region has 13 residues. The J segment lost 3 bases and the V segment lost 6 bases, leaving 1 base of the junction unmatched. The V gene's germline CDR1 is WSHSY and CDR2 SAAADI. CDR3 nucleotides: TGCGCCAGCAGGGGACAGGCCAATCAGCCCCAGCATTTT. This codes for CASRGQANQPQHF.

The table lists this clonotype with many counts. CDR3 residues: CASTQDGPGQSSYEQYF. The CDR3 nucleotides read TGTGCCAGCACCCAAGATGGACCGGGACAGAGCTCCTACGAGCAGTACTTC. The V gene is TRBV2, the J gene TRBJ2-7, with 7 bases identical to TRBD1. With V trimmed by 7 bases and J by 0 bases, 15 bases remained unmatched. The CDR3 extends over 17 amino acids. Germline V CDR1 and CDR2: SNHLY, FYNNEI.

The CDR3 here is CASSDGIYNSPLHF. In DNA form, the CDR3 reads TGTGCCAGCAGTGATGGAATCTATAATTCACCCCTCCACTTT. V usage is TRBV2 and J usage is TRBJ1-6; D uncertain. The germline V and J ends were trimmed by 3 bases and 3 bases, with 6 bases remaining between them. The CDR3 has 14 residues. CDR1 is SNHLY, CDR2 FYNNEI, per germline.

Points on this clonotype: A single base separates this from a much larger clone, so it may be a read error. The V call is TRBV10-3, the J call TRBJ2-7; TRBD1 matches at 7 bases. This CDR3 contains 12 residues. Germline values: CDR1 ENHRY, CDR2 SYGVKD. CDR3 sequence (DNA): TGTGACAGCAGTGAAACAGGGGTCGAGCAGTACGTC. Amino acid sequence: CDSSETGVEQYV.

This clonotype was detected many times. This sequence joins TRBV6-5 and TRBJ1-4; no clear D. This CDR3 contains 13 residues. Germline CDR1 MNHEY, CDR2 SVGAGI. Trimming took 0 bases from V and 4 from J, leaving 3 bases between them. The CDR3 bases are TGTGCCAGCAGTTACTCGGGTAATGAAAAACTGTTTTTT. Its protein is CASSYSGNEKLFF.